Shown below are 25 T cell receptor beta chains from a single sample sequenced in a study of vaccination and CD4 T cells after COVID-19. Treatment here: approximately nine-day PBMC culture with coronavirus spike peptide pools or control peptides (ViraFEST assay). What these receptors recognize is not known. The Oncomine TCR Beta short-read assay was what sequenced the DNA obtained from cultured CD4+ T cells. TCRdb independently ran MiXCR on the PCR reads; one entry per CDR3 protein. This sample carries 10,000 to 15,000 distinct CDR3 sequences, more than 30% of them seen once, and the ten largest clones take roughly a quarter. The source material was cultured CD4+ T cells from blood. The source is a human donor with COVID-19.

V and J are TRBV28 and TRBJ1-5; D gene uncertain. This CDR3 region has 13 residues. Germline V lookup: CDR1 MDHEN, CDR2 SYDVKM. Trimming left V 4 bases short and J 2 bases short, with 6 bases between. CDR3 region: CASSSPGNQPQHF. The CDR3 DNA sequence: TGTGCCAGCAGTTCGCCGGGCAATCAGCCCCAGCATTTT.

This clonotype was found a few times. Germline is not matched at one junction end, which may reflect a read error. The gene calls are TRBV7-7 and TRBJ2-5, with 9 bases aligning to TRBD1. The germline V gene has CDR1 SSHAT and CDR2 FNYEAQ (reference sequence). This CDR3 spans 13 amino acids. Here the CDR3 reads CASSKDRGETQYF. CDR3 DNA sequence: TGTGCTAGCAGCAAGGACAGGGGAGAGACCCAGTACTTC. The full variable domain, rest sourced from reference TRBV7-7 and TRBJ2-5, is GAGVSQSPRYKVTKRGQDVTLRCDPISSHATLYWYQQALGQGPEFLTYFNYEAQPDKSGLPSDRFSAERPEGSISTLTIQRTEQRDSAMYRCASSKDRGETQYFGPGTRLLVL.

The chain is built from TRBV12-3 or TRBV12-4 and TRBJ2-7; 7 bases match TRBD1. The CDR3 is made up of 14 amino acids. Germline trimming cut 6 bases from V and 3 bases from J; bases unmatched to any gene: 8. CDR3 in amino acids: CASSPLTGRYEQYF. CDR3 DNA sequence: TGTGCCAGCAGCCCGTTGACAGGGCGCTACGAGCAGTACTTC.

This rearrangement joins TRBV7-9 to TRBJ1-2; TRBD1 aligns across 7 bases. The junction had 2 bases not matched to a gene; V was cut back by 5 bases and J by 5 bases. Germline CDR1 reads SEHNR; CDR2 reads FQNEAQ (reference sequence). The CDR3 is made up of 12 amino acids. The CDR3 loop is CASSTGVYGYTF. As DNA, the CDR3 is TGTGCCAGCAGCACAGGGGTTTATGGCTACACCTTC.

The CDR3 nucleotides read TGTGCCAGCAGCTTGTCTGGGGGGAAAGAGACCCAGTACTTC. It encodes CASSLSGGKETQYF. V and J are TRBV7-2 and TRBJ2-5, with D perhaps matching TRBD2 (6 bases). Trimming pared 3 bases from V and 3 bases from J, leaving 11 bases between. This CDR3 comprises 14 residues. CDR1 is SGHTA, CDR2 FQGNSA, per germline.

The chain's CDR3 is CASSLGPVARLGPQHF. The CDR3 region has the DNA TGTGCCAGCAGTTTAGGACCGGTGGCCCGGCTAGGGCCCCAGCATTTT. V and J are TRBV12-3 or TRBV12-4 and TRBJ1-5; D is unclear. CDR3 length equals 16 residues. V dropped 1 base and J dropped 9 bases, with 19 bases sitting between them.

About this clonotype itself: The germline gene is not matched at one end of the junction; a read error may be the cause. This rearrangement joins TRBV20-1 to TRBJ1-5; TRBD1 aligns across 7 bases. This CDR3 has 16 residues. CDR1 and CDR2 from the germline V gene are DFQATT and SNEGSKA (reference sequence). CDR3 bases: TGCAGTACTAGAGATAAGGGGGCTTTAGGCAATCAGCCCCAGCATTTT. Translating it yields CSTRDKGALGNQPQHF.

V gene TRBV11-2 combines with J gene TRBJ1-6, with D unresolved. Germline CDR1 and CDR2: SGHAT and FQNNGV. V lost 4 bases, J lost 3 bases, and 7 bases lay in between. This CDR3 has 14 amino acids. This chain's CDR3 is CASSSQSYNSPLHF. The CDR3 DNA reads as TGTGCCAGCAGCTCGCAGAGCTATAATTCACCCCTCCACTTT.

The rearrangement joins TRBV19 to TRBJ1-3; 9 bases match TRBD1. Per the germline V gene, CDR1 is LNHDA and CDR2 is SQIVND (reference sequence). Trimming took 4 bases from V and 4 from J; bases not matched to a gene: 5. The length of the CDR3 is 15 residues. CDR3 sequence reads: CASSTGQGDGNTIYF. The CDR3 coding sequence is TGTGCCAGTAGTACGGGACAGGGAGACGGAAACACCATATATTTT.

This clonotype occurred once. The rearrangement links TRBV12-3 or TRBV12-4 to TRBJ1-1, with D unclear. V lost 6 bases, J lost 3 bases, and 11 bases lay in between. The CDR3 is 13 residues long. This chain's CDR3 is CASSGTRDTEAFF. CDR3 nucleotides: TGTGCCAGCAGCGGAACCCGGGACACTGAAGCTTTCTTT.

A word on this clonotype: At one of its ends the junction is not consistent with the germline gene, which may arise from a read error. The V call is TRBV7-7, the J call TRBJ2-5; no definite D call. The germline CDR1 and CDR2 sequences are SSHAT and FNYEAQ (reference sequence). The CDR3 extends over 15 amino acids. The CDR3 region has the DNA TGTGCTAGCAGCTTAAGTCCTGGGGTTCAAGAGACCCAGTACTTC. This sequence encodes CASSLSPGVQETQYF.

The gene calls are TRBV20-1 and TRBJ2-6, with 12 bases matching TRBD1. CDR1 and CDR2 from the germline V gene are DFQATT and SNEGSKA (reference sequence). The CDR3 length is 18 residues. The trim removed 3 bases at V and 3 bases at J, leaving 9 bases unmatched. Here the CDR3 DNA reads TGCAGTGCTAGGTTACCGGGACAGGGGGCGGGTGGGGCCAACGTCCTGACTTTC. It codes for CSARLPGQGAGGANVLTF.

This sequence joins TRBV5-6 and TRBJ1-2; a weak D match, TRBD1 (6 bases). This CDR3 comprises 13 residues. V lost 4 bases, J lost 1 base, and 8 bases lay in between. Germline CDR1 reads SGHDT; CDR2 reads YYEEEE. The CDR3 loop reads CASSPDSNYGYTF. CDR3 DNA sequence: TGTGCCAGCAGCCCGGACAGTAACTATGGCTACACCTTC.

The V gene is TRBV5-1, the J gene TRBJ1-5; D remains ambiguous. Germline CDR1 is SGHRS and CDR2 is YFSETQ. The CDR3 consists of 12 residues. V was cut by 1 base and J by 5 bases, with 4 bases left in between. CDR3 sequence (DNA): TGCGCCAGCAGCTTGCCCGATCAGCCCCAGCATTTT. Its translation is CASSLPDQPQHF.

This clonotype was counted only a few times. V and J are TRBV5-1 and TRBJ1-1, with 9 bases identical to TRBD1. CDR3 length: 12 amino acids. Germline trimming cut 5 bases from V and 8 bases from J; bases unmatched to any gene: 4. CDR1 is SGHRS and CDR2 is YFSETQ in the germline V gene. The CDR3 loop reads CASRDGTGEAFF. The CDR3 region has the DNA TGCGCCAGCAGAGACGGGACAGGGGAAGCTTTCTTT.

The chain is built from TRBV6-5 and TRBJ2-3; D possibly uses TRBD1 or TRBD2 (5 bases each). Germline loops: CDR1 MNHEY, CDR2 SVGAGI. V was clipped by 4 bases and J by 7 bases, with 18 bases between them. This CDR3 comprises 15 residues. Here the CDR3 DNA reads TGTGCCAGCAGTTTCGGGGACCCCCGTTTGAATACGCAGTATTTT. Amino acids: CASSFGDPRLNTQYF.

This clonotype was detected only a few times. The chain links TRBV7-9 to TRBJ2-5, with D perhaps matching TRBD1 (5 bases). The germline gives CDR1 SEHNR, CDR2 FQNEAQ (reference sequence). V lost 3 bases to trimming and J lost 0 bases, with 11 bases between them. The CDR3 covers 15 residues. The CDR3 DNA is TGTGCCAGCAGCTTCGGTGGACAACACCAAGAGACCCAGTACTTC. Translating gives CASSFGGQHQETQYF. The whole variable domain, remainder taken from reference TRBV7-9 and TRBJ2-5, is DTGVSQNPRHKITKRGQNVTFRCDPISEHNRLYWYRQTLGQGPEFLTYFQNEAQLEKSRLLSDRFSAERPKGSFSTLEIQRTEQGDSAMYLCASSFGGQHQETQYFGPGTRLLVL.

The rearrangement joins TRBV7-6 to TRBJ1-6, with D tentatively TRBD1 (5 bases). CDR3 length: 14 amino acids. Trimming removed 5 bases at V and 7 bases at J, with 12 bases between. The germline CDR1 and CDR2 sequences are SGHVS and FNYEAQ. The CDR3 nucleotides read TGTGCCAGCAGCCTAAAACGGGGGAATTCACCCCTCCACTTT. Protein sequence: CASSLKRGNSPLHF.

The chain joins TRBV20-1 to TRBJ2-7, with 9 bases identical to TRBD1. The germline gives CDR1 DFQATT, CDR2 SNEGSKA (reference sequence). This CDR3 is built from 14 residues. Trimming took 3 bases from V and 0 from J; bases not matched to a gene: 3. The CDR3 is CSARDRGPSYEQYF. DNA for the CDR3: TGCAGTGCTAGGGACAGGGGCCCCTCCTACGAGCAGTACTTC.

The CDR3, as DNA: TGTGCCAGCAGCCGAACCGGGACAGGGAGTGAAAAACTGTTTTTT. Translated: CASSRTGTGSEKLFF. J is TRBJ1-4 and V is TRBV7-9; 9 nucleotides align to TRBD1. Looked up from germline, CDR1 is SEHNR and CDR2 is FQNEAQ (reference sequence). The CDR3 totals 15 residues. V shed 5 bases and J 7 bases; nucleotides not matched to a gene: 8.

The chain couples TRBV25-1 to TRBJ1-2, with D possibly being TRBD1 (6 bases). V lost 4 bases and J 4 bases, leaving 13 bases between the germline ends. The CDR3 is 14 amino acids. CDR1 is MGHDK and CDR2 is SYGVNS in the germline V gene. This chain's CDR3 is CASSGVGGGYGYTF. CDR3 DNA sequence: TGTGCCAGCAGTGGGGTTGGGGGCGGCTATGGCTACACCTTC.

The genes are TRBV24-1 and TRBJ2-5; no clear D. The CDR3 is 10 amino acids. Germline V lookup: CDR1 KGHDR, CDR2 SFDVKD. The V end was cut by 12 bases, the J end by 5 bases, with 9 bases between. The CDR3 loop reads CASFLETQYF. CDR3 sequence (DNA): TGTGCCTCCTTTCTGGAGACCCAGTACTTC.

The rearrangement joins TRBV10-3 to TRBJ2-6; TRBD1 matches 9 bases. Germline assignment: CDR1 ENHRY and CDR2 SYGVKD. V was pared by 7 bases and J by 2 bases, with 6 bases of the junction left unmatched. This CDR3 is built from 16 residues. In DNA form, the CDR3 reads TGTGCCATCACCCCGGGACAGGGCGCTGGGGCCAACGTCCTGACTTTC. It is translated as CAITPGQGAGANVLTF.

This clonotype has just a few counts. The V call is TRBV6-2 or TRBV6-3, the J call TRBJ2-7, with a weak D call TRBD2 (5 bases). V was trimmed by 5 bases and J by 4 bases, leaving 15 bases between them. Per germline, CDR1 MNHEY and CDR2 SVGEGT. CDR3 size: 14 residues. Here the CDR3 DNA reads TGTGCCAGCAGTACCGAAAGGGAGTATTACGAGCAGTACTTC. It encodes CASSTEREYYEQYF.

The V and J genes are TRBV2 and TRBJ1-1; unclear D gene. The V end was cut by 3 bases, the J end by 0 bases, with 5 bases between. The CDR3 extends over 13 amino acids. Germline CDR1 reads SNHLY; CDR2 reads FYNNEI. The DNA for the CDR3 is TGTGCCAGCAGTGAGGAGGTGAACACTGAAGCTTTCTTT. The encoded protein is CASSEEVNTEAFF.